This T cell receptor (beta chain) is from a study of blood T cell repertoires in COVID-19. Study background: The origin of the acute and convalescent COVID-19 samples was the United States, Italy and Spain.

In the original workflow: How many nucleated cells were present was estimated from reference gene primer amplification. The assay was immunoSEQ multiplex PCR, and TCRdb's table has in-frame clones only and misses some. The V and J calls and clone size were taken over from that table, and D and trimming were inferred from the DNA. Of about 290,000 clones detected, 75% to 90% appear once; the ten largest clones hold 1.7%. This CDR3 spans 15 amino acids. V lost 1 base to trimming and J lost 6 bases, with 14 bases between them. The germline gives CDR1 SGHRS, CDR2 YFSETQ. V and J are TRBV5-1 and TRBJ2-1; weak D call: TRBD1 (5 bases). The source material was PBMCs or T cells enriched from blood (not recorded which). This TCR was sampled from a woman aged 40-49 years who had recovered from COVID-19. Here the CDR3 reads CASSLTAQGINEQFF. DNA of the CDR3: TGCGCCAGCAGCTTGACAGCCCAGGGAATCAATGAGCAGTTCTTC.